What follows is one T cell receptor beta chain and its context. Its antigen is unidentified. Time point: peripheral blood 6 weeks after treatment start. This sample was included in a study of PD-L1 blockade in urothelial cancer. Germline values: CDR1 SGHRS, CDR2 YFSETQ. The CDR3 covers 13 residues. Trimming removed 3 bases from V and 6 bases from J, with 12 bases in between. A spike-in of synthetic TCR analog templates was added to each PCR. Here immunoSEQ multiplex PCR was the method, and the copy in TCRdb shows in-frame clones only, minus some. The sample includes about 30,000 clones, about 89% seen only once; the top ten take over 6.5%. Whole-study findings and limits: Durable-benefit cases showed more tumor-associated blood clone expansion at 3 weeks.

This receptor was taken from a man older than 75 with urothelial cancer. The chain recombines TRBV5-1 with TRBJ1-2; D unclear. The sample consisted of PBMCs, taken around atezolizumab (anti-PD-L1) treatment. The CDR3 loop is CASSSLNSHGYTF. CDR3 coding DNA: TGCGCCAGCAGCTCCTTAAACTCGCATGGCTACACCTTC.